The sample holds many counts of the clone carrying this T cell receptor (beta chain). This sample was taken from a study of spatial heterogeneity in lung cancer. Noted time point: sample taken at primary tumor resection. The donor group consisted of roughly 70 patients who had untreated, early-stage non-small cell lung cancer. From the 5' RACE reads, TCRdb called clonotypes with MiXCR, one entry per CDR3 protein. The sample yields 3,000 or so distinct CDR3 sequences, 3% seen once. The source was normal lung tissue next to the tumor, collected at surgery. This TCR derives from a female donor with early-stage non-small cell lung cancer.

This chain's CDR3 is CATSRDALQGENTGELFF. For the CDR3, the DNA is TGTGCCACCAGCAGAGATGCACTCCAGGGGGAGAACACCGGGGAGCTGTTTTTT. This rearrangement joins TRBV15 to TRBJ2-2; 7 nucleotides line up with TRBD1. CDR1 and CDR2 from the germline V gene are LNHNV and YYDKDF (reference sequence). V shed 0 bases and J 1 base; nucleotides not matched to a gene: 8. The CDR3 has 18 residues.